Shown below are 3 T cell receptor beta chains from a single sample sequenced in a study of CD8+ T cells in alopecia areata (dated by TCRdb to 2016 to 2019). Libraries were constructed by the immunoSEQ multiplex PCR assay. For TCR sequencing, RNA was extracted from every sample and reverse transcribed into cDNA to serve as template. Held by TCRdb, this immuneACCESS table contains in-frame sequences only and omits some clones. Under half of the omission traces to an unresolved V gene where checked; the cause of the rest is unknown. The sample table holds approximately 180,000 clones, of which around 63% were seen once. The top ten hold 1.5% to 2% of the sample. The label giving this sample's time point can be read as: baseline before oral tofacitinib. The material sequenced was CD4+ T cells sorted from blood, taken at week 0. These receptor sequences come from a human donor with alopecia areata.

The chain employs TRBV29-1 and TRBJ2-5; 7 bases match TRBD1. This CDR3 is built from 12 residues. V dropped 8 bases and J dropped 5; count of bases not matched to a gene: 8. In germline, CDR1 is SQVTM, CDR2 ANQGSEA. CDR3 in DNA: TGCAGCCTACGGACAGGCTCGGAGACCCAGTACTTC. Translation gives CSLRTGSETQYF.

The chain is built from TRBV7-2 and TRBJ1-2; no definite D call. The CDR3 extends over 13 amino acids. Germline V gene sequence: CDR1 SGHTA, CDR2 FQGNSA. Trimming took 1 base from V and 3 from J, leaving 6 bases between them. The CDR3 is CASSLEGYYGYTF. The CDR3 nucleotides are TGTGCCAGCAGCTTAGAGGGCTACTATGGCTACACCTTC.

J is TRBJ2-5 and V is TRBV5-6; 7 bases are a match to TRBD2. Germline loops: CDR1 SGHDT, CDR2 YYEEEE. This CDR3 has 15 residues. After removal of 4 bases from V and 2 bases from J, the junction contained 8 bases not matched to a gene. The CDR3 bases are TGTGCCAGCAGCCGGGACTATTCGCAACAAGAGACCCAGTACTTC. Its translation: CASSRDYSQQETQYF.